The entry below gives a single T cell receptor beta chain sequence along with its context. This entry is derived from a study of cytomegalovirus exposure and HLA in healthy donors. Researchers ran the PCR with 60 Vbeta and 13 Jbeta primers. TCRdb keeps only in-frame clones here, not all; method: immunoSEQ multiplex PCR. The sample comprises roughly 66,000 clones, 55% to 65% of which are singletons, and around 2.7% rests with the top ten. The V gene's germline CDR1 is SGHTA and CDR2 FQGNSA. Trimming pared 1 base from V and 0 bases from J, leaving 13 bases between. The CDR3 has 16 amino acids. The TCR sequence derives from a woman in her forties or fifties in good health and CMV-seronegative. The sequencing sample was made of PBMCs. The chain has TRBV7-2 and TRBJ2-7, with a possible D match to TRBD1 (6 bases). The CDR3 protein is CASSLVGQPSSYEQYF. In DNA form, the CDR3 reads TGTGCCAGCAGCTTAGTAGGACAGCCCAGCTCCTACGAGCAGTACTTC. The full variable domain, completed using reference TRBV7-2 and TRBJ2-7, is GAGVSQSPSNKVTEKGKDVELRCDPISGHTALYWYRQSLGQGLEFLIYFQGNSAPDKSGLPSDRFSAERTGGSVSTLTIQRTQQEDSAVYLCASSLVGQPSSYEQYFGPGTRLTVT.